This entry lists 32 T cell receptor beta chains sequenced from one sample in a study of OX40 agonist ivuxolimab in advanced cancers. Sequencing was performed with immunoSEQ multiplex PCR; in TCRdb, only in-frame clones are kept and a portion is missing. The sample includes about 30,000 clones, about 86% of them seen just once. The sample was CD4+ or CD8+ T cells sorted from blood, taken in a trial of the OX40 agonist ivuxolimab. All receptors derive from an adult with an advanced solid tumor such as melanoma, head and neck, liver or kidney cancer.

This clone has just one count. The genes are TRBV10-2 and TRBJ1-2, with TRBD1 as a possible D gene (6 bases). The V end was cut by 5 bases, the J end by 0 bases, with 16 bases between. CDR1 is WSHSY, CDR2 SAAADI, per germline. This CDR3 contains 16 residues. The DNA for the CDR3 is TGCGCCAGCAGTCTTCTTGGGGGGCGAGCTAACTATGGCTACACCTTC. It encodes CASSLLGGRANYGYTF.

Here the CDR3 DNA reads TGTGCCACCAGCAAGGGGCCAGGGCAACGCGAGCAGTACTTC. Its translation: CATSKGPGQREQYF. The chain joins TRBV15 to TRBJ2-7, with D possibly being TRBD1 (5 bases). CDR3 size: 14 residues. Germline assignment: CDR1 LNHNV and CDR2 YYDKDF (reference sequence). V gave up 4 bases and J gave up 6 bases, with 16 bases separating them.

The chain employs TRBV6-5 and TRBJ2-7; maybe TRBD2 (6 bases). Trimming removed 6 bases at V and 6 bases at J, with 12 bases between. This CDR3 is built from 12 residues. Germline V gene data show CDR1 as MNHEY and CDR2 as SVGAGI. This CDR3 reads CASRTTSSEQYF. The CDR3 coding sequence is TGTGCCAGCAGGACGACTAGTTCCGAGCAGTACTTC.

In its sample, this clone was seen once. DNA for the CDR3: TGTGCCAGCAGCTTGGAGGGGCGGATAAACACCGGGGAGCTGTTTTTT. Translation: CASSLEGRINTGELFF. The V and J genes are TRBV5-4 and TRBJ2-2; a possible D gene is TRBD1 (5 bases). Germline CDR1 reads SGHNT; CDR2 reads YYREEE (reference sequence). There are 16 residues in the CDR3. V was trimmed by 0 bases and J by 2 bases, leaving 11 bases between them.

In nucleotides, the CDR3 is TGTGCCAGCAGTTACGACCCAGGGTTCGGCGAGCAGTACTTC. Amino acid sequence: CASSYDPGFGEQYF. The chain carries TRBV6-6 and TRBJ2-7, with TRBD1 as a possible D gene (5 bases). CDR3 length equals 14 residues. Trimming shortened V by 2 bases and J by 6 bases, and 14 bases separated the two germline ends. Germline V lookup: CDR1 MNHNY, CDR2 SVGAGI (reference sequence).

The chain uses TRBV30 and TRBJ2-2, with D unresolved. This CDR3 is built from 12 residues. CDR1 is GTSNPN, CDR2 SVGIG, per germline (reference sequence). The CDR3 DNA reads as TGTGCTTGTCACAGACTCACCGGGGAGCTGTTTTTT. This gives the protein CACHRLTGELFF.

This clone was detected only a few times. V gene TRBV9 combines with J gene TRBJ1-2; D unresolved. There are 12 residues in the CDR3. Trimming removed 4 bases at V and 8 bases at J, with 12 bases between. Germline assignment: CDR1 SGDLS and CDR2 YYNGEE. The CDR3 nucleotides read TGTGCCAGCAGCCCCCATCCGGCCGGCTACACCTTC. Translating gives CASSPHPAGYTF. Full variable domain (missing parts from reference TRBV9 and TRBJ1-2): DSGVTQTPKHLITATGQRVTLRCSPRSGDLSVYWYQQSLDQGLQFLIQYYNGEERAKGNILERFSAQQFPDLHSELNLSSLELGDSALYFCASSPHPAGYTFGSGTRLTVV.

This clone showed up just once. The V and J genes are TRBV5-6 and TRBJ2-7; maybe TRBD2 (6 bases). V lost 0 bases and J 4 bases, leaving 14 bases between the germline ends. Germline CDR1 and CDR2: SGHDT and YYEEEE. This CDR3 comprises 15 residues. CDR3 amino acids: CASSLGVAELYEQYF. In nucleotides, the CDR3 is TGTGCCAGCAGCTTGGGGGTAGCGGAGCTATACGAGCAGTACTTC.

V and J are TRBV27 and TRBJ2-1; 15 bases align to TRBD2. The CDR3 runs 17 residues. In germline, CDR1 is MNHEY, CDR2 SMNVEV (reference sequence). Trimming took 5 bases from V and 2 from J; bases not matched to a gene: 4. DNA for the CDR3: TGTGCCAGCAGTCCCGGGACTAGCGGGGGGCCCTACAATGAGCAGTTCTTC. Translated, it gives CASSPGTSGGPYNEQFF.

The rearrangement joins TRBV6-4 to TRBJ1-2; maybe TRBD1 (5 bases). Germline CDR1 is MRHNA and CDR2 is SNTAGT. The CDR3 sequence is 13 residues long. V lost 5 bases, J lost 13 bases, and 20 bases lay in between. The CDR3 DNA follows: TGTGCCAGCAGTCCAAGGGGCTCTAGCATTGCCACCTTC. Amino acids: CASSPRGSSIATF.

The V and J genes are TRBV20-1 and TRBJ2-1, with D uncertain. The CDR3 consists of 11 residues. Germline V gives CDR1 DFQATT, CDR2 SNEGSKA (reference sequence). The V gene lost 4 bases and the J gene lost 9 bases, with 10 bases spanning the gap. CDR3 bases: TGCAGTGCTATGCTAGTGACTGAGCAGTTCTTC. Translation gives CSAMLVTEQFF.

The gene calls are TRBV11-2 and TRBJ2-5; TRBD2 matches at 11 bases. From germline, CDR1 is SGHAT and CDR2 FQNNGV. The CDR3 spans 15 residues. V lost 3 bases, J lost 7 bases, and 7 bases stayed unmatched. DNA for the CDR3: TGTGCCAGCAGCTTTTCTAGCGGGGGGTCTAGGACCCAGTACTTC. This gives the protein CASSFSSGGSRTQYF. Full variable domain (outside the CDR3, taken from reference TRBV11-2 and TRBJ2-5): EAGVAQSPRYKIIEKRQSVAFWCNPISGHATLYWYQQILGQGPKLLIQFQNNGVVDDSQLPKDRFSAERLKGVDSTLKIQPAKLEDSAVYLCASSFSSGGSRTQYFGPGTRLLVL.

Only one count was recorded for this clone. The junction departs from germline at one end; a sequencing error may be responsible. The V gene is TRBV7-7, the J gene TRBJ2-7; 8 nucleotides align to TRBD1. This CDR3 spans 14 amino acids. Germline V gives CDR1 SSHAT, CDR2 FNYEAQ (reference sequence). The CDR3 region has the DNA TGTGCTAGCAGCCCAGGACAGGGCGCCTACGAGCAGTACTTC. Translating it yields CASSPGQGAYEQYF.

The V and J genes are TRBV19 and TRBJ2-7; D gene ambiguous. Germline CDR1 and CDR2: LNHDA and SQIVND (reference sequence). The CDR3 is 15 residues long. V lost 6 bases and J lost 3, with 18 bases in between. The CDR3 DNA follows: TGTGCCAGTAGGCTAATTCATGTAGCTGGCTACGAGCAGTACTTC. It is translated as CASRLIHVAGYEQYF.

The chain has TRBV14 and TRBJ1-1; D might be TRBD1 (6 bases). The CDR3 length is 15 residues. V was shortened by 7 bases and J by 6 bases, with 21 bases between the two germline ends. Germline V lookup: CDR1 SGHDN, CDR2 FVKESK. Here the CDR3 reads CASTLLRGERSEAFF. CDR3 bases: TGTGCCAGCACTCTGTTAAGGGGGGAGAGATCTGAAGCTTTCTTT.

This rearrangement joins TRBV6-5 to TRBJ2-1; tentatively, D is TRBD1 or TRBD2 (5 bases each). The germline CDR1 and CDR2 sequences are MNHEY and SVGAGI. V was clipped by 6 bases and J by 4 bases, with 16 bases between them. The CDR3 spans 15 residues. CDR3 bases: TGTGCCAGCAGCCCGGTCGGGGCGGTGTACAATGAGCAGTTCTTC. This sequence encodes CASSPVGAVYNEQFF.

The gene calls are TRBV30 and TRBJ2-1, with D perhaps matching TRBD1 or TRBD2 (5 bases each). CDR3 length equals 13 residues. CDR1 and CDR2 (germline): GTSNPN, SVGIG (reference sequence). With 8 bases removed from V and 7 bases from J, the gap between germline ends came to 18 bases. The CDR3 nucleotides read TGTGCCCAGCCACGGGACGGGTATAATGAGCAGTTCTTC. Its protein is CAQPRDGYNEQFF.

The chain recombines TRBV4-1 with TRBJ2-2, with 9 bases lining up with TRBD1. This CDR3 has 15 residues. Germline-derived CDR1 and CDR2 are MGHRA and YSYEKL. J was trimmed by 3 bases and V by 4 bases; bases with no gene match: 3. In nucleotides, the CDR3 is TGCGCCAGCAGCCGGACAGGGGATTACACCGGGGAGCTGTTTTTT. The encoded protein is CASSRTGDYTGELFF.

V gene TRBV7-9 combines with J gene TRBJ2-5; D perhaps matches TRBD1 (6 bases). The V gene lost 5 bases and the J gene lost 3 bases, with 13 bases spanning the gap. The germline V gene has CDR1 SEHNR and CDR2 FQNEAQ (reference sequence). The CDR3 contains 14 residues. The CDR3 reads CASSPIAGEETQYF. CDR3 sequence (DNA): TGTGCCAGCAGCCCCATAGCAGGGGAAGAGACCCAGTACTTC. Complete variable domain (other parts from reference TRBV7-9 and TRBJ2-5): DTGVSQNPRHKITKRGQNVTFRCDPISEHNRLYWYRQTLGQGPEFLTYFQNEAQLEKSRLLSDRFSAERPKGSFSTLEIQRTEQGDSAMYLCASSPIAGEETQYFGPGTRLLVL.

The chain links TRBV7-9 to TRBJ1-1, with 9 bases matching TRBD1. This CDR3 region has 14 residues. The V gene's germline CDR1 is SEHNR and CDR2 FQNEAQ (reference sequence). Trimming took 5 bases from V and 6 from J; bases not matched to a gene: 7. In nucleotides, the CDR3 is TGTGCCAGCAGCGAGACAGGGGGAGTGTCTGAAGCTTTCTTT. Translated: CASSETGGVSEAFF.

The rearrangement joins TRBV27 to TRBJ2-3, with a possible D match to TRBD1 (6 bases). The length of the CDR3 is 16 residues. Germline V gives CDR1 MNHEY, CDR2 SMNVEV (reference sequence). Trimming took 4 bases from V and 6 from J, leaving 20 bases between them. The CDR3: CASSSSGTRGSDTQYF. The CDR3 region has the DNA TGTGCCAGCAGTTCCTCTGGGACACGGGGTTCGGATACGCAGTATTTT.

The chain is built from TRBV27 and TRBJ2-2, with no clear D. From germline, CDR1 is MNHEY and CDR2 SMNVEV (reference sequence). The CDR3 contains 13 residues. The V and J ends lost 3 bases and 7 bases respectively, with 9 bases between them. CDR3 nucleotide sequence: TGTGCCAGCAGTTTTAAGAGTGTCGGGGAGCTGTTTTTT. This sequence encodes CASSFKSVGELFF.

About this clone: Germline is not matched at one junction end, which may reflect a read error. The chain links TRBV29-1 to TRBJ2-1; D possibly uses TRBD1 or TRBD2 (5 bases each). Germline lookup yields CDR1 SQVTM and CDR2 ANQGSEA. CDR3 length: 9 residues. CDR3 sequence reads: CSVRDPSVF. CDR3 coding DNA: TGCAGCGTCCGGGACCCTTCGGTCTTC.

The CDR3, as DNA: TGTGCCAGCAGCTCCTCCTACGAGCAGTACTTC. Translating it yields CASSSSYEQYF. The V gene is TRBV9, the J gene TRBJ2-7; no clear D. V lost 4 bases to trimming and J lost 0 bases, with 2 bases between them. CDR3 length equals 11 residues. Per the germline V gene, CDR1 is SGDLS and CDR2 is YYNGEE.

In its sample, this clone was seen once. V usage is TRBV2 and J usage is TRBJ2-1; TRBD1 is a possible D gene (5 bases). From germline, CDR1 is SNHLY and CDR2 FYNNEI. V shed 6 bases and J shed 5 bases, with 14 bases lying between them. The CDR3 is 14 residues long. The CDR3 DNA follows: TGTGCCAGCAGCCCGACAGATTTAGACAATGAGCAGTTCTTC. Its translation: CASSPTDLDNEQFF.

V is TRBV27 and J is TRBJ2-7, with D perhaps matching TRBD1 or TRBD2 (5 bases each). Trimming took off 5 bases at V and 2 bases at J, with 16 bases between the two ends. Germline loops: CDR1 MNHEY, CDR2 SMNVEV (reference sequence). The CDR3 has 15 amino acids. The CDR3 reads CASSGGVGPTYEQYF. CDR3 nucleotide sequence: TGTGCCAGCAGTGGGGGTGTGGGCCCCACCTACGAGCAGTACTTC.

This clone is categorized as medium-sized. The V call is TRBV2, the J call TRBJ1-5, with D unresolved. Germline CDR1 is SNHLY and CDR2 is FYNNEI. The CDR3 consists of 14 residues. The germline V and J ends were trimmed by 1 base and 5 bases, with 9 bases remaining between them. CDR3: CASSEVGSHQPQHF. CDR3 in DNA: TGTGCCAGCAGTGAAGTGGGGAGTCATCAGCCCCAGCATTTT. Drawing the rest from reference TRBV2 and TRBJ1-5, the complete variable domain is EPEVTQTPSHQVTQMGQEVILRCVPISNHLYFYWYRQILGQKVEFLVSFYNNEISEKSEIFDDQFSVERPDGSNFTLKIRSTKLEDSAMYFCASSEVGSHQPQHFGDGTRLSIL.

The J gene is TRBJ1-5, the V gene TRBV28; 8 bases line up with TRBD1. Per germline, CDR1 MDHEN and CDR2 SYDVKM. CDR3 length: 15 amino acids. V shed 2 bases and J 4 bases; nucleotides not matched to a gene: 4. The DNA of the CDR3 is TGTGCCAGCAGTTTACTAGGACAGGGTAATCAGCCCCAGCATTTT. Its protein product is CASSLLGQGNQPQHF. Drawing the rest from reference TRBV28 and TRBJ1-5, the complete variable domain is DVKVTQSSRYLVKRTGEKVFLECVQDMDHENMFWYRQDPGLGLRLIYFSYDVKMKEKGDIPEGYSVSREKKERFSLILESASTNQTSMYLCASSLLGQGNQPQHFGDGTRLSIL.

The chain employs TRBV10-3 and TRBJ1-2; tentatively, D is TRBD1 (6 bases). This CDR3 spans 10 amino acids. The V gene lost 8 bases and the J gene lost 7 bases, with 8 bases spanning the gap. Germline V lookup: CDR1 ENHRY, CDR2 SYGVKD. The CDR3 DNA follows: TGTGCCATCGGGGGGGCTGGCTACACCTTC. It is translated as CAIGGAGYTF.

The chain recombines TRBV2 with TRBJ1-2, with D tentatively TRBD1 (6 bases). The CDR3 consists of 13 residues. V lost 10 bases to trimming and J lost 4 bases, with 16 bases between them. The V gene's germline CDR1 is SNHLY and CDR2 FYNNEI. CDR3 nucleotide sequence: TGTGCCATCACGGTCGGACAGAGCTATGGCTACACCTTC. Translation: CAITVGQSYGYTF.

The V gene is TRBV4-1, the J gene TRBJ1-6, with D uncertain. V dropped 7 bases and J dropped 2 bases, with 12 bases sitting between them. This CDR3 has 15 amino acids. Germline CDR1 reads MGHRA; CDR2 reads YSYEKL. The CDR3 here is CASNEEGAYNSPLHF. The CDR3 DNA follows: TGCGCCAGCAATGAGGAGGGCGCCTATAATTCACCCCTCCACTTT.

The chain uses TRBV6-1 and TRBJ2-7; D gene uncertain. Trimming shortened V by 1 base and J by 2 bases, and 9 bases separated the two germline ends. The CDR3 consists of 14 residues. CDR1 and CDR2 from the germline V gene are MNHNS and SASEGT. The CDR3 region has the DNA TGTGCCAGCAGTGAAGGGGTAGGGCCCTACGAGCAGTACTTC. Its translation: CASSEGVGPYEQYF.